This TCR beta chain was retrieved from a study of shared clonotypes between healthy human individuals. Some clones are missing from TCRdb's copy, which holds only in-frame ones; the method was immunoSEQ multiplex PCR. Of roughly 1 million clones listed, 60% to 80% are singletons. Germline CDR1 and CDR2: MNHEY and SVGAGI. The V end was cut by 5 bases, the J end by 7 bases, with 11 bases between. The CDR3 length is 13 residues. This clone was counted a few times. This receptor was taken from a man aged 18-30 years in good health. Source material: memory CD4+ T cells sorted from blood. Subset defined: CD45RA-negative fraction. V and J are TRBV6-5 and TRBJ2-2; no clear D gene. This chain's CDR3 is CASSPGLVGELFF. For the CDR3, the DNA is TGTGCCAGCAGTCCTGGGTTGGTCGGGGAGCTGTTTTTT.